The subject of this entry is one T cell receptor beta chain. Per germline, CDR1 SNHLY and CDR2 FYNNEI. This CDR3 spans 15 amino acids. The V gene lost 6 bases and the J gene lost 6 bases, with 18 bases spanning the gap. These data originate in a study of PD-L1 blockade in urothelial cancer. Profiled with immunoSEQ multiplex PCR; TCRdb holds only in-frame clones, not every one. Altogether fewer than 45,000 clones are present, roughly four fifths being singletons, with the ten largest covering 3.5% to 4%. The sample consisted of PBMCs, taken around atezolizumab (anti-PD-L1) treatment. This TCR came from a man between 65 and 79 years old with urothelial cancer. This chain uses TRBV2 with TRBJ2-1, with D perhaps TRBD2 (6 bases). The CDR3 DNA is TGTGCCAGCAGACCATGGGGAGGTAAGGGCAATGAGCAGTTCTTC. It codes for CASRPWGGKGNEQFF.